This T cell receptor (beta chain) was sequenced for a study of identifying expanded T cells in peripheral blood. CDR1 is SGHNT and CDR2 is YENEEA in the germline V gene. Trimming left V 1 base short and J 9 bases short, with 3 bases between. The CDR3 contains 11 residues. Assay: immunoSEQ multiplex PCR; the TCRdb copy retains only in-frame clones and omits some. Of about 82,000 clones in the sample, approximately 90% were seen once. V is TRBV11-3 and J is TRBJ2-2; unclear D gene. The sequenced sample consisted of blood. The sequence came from a person aged 18 to 75 in good health. The CDR3 DNA follows: TGTGCCAGCAGCTTAGGGCGGGAGCTGTTTTTT. Its translation is CASSLGRELFF. Full variable domain (missing parts from reference TRBV11-3 and TRBJ2-2): EAGVVQSPRYKIIEKKQPVAFWCNPISGHNTLYWYLQNLGQGPELLIRYENEEAVDDSQLPKDRFSAERLKGVDSTLKIQPAELGDSAVYLCASSLGRELFFGEGSRLTVL.